Sequencing of this T cell receptor beta chain was carried out in a study of stem cell transplantation in POMP-related autoinflammatory disease. Looking at the study overall: Defective thymoproteasomes were hypothesized to impair CD8+ T-cell positive selection.

Concerning this clone itself: No antigen is known for it.

The repertoire was sequenced with immunoSEQ multiplex PCR; TCRdb's copy has only in-frame clones and lacks some. The top ten clones hold approximately 9.7% of a sample with about 220 clones, 88% of them seen once. General study results and limits: Across all analyzed T-cell subsets, patients with PRAID tended toward reduced diversity and increased clonality. Unique TRB V-J gene pairings were limited in number in patients with PRAID.

The TCR sequence derives from a human donor in good health. The sample was Tregs from PBMCs.

This CDR3 is CASSAGNKDEGYEQYF. CDR3 coding DNA: TGTGCCAGCAGCGCGGGAAACAAGGATGAAGGTTACGAGCAGTACTTC. V gene TRBV9 combines with J gene TRBJ2-7, with D possibly TRBD2 on 5 matching bases. The CDR3 extends over 16 amino acids. Germline V gene lookup returns CDR1 SGDLS and CDR2 YYNGEE. Trimming stripped 3 bases from V and 4 bases from J, with 20 bases between.